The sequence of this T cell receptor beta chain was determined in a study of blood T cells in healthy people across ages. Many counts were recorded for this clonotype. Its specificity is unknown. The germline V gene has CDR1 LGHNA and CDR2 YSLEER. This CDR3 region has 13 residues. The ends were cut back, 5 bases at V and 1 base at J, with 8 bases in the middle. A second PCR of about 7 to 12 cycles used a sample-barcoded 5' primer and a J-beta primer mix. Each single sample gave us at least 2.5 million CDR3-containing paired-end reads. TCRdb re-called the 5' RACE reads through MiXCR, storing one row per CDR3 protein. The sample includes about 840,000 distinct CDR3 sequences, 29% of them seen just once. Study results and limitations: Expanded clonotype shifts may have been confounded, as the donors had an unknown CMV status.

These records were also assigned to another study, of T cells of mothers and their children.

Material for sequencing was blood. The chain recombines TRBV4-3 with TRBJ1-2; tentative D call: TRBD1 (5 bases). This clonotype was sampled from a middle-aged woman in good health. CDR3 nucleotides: TGCGCCAGCAGCAGGAGGGGTAACTATGGCTACACCTTC. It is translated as CASSRRGNYGYTF.